This T cell receptor beta chain was documented in a study of T cell repertoires in cytomegalovirus infection. Study background: It can be stated that public TCR beta signatures indicated CMV infection as well as a matching HLA type. Findings of the study overall: HLA-C-restricted TCR beta clonotypes specific for CMV led the ex vivo response.

This clonotype was counted a few times. Its antigen is still unknown. TCRdb reanalysed the reads using MiXCR and keeps one entry per CDR3 protein. The sample shows about 770,000 distinct CDR3 sequences, 25% to 35% of them seen only once. CDR3 length equals 15 residues. CDR1 is MNHNS and CDR2 is SASEGT in the germline V gene. Trimming at V came to 2 bases and at J to 9 bases, leaving 9 bases not matched to a gene. The chain is built from TRBV6-1 and TRBJ1-2; TRBD1 matches 10 bases. The sequenced sample was cultured CD8+ T cells from PBMCs, obtained from culture after CMV antigen stimulation. The TCR comes from a human donor in good health (CMV status not recorded). Some clones in this sample may be carry-over from other donors' samples. The CDR3 DNA follows: TGTGCCAGCAGTGAACCGATGACAGGGGGCCTTAGCTACACCTTC. This encodes CASSEPMTGGLSYTF.